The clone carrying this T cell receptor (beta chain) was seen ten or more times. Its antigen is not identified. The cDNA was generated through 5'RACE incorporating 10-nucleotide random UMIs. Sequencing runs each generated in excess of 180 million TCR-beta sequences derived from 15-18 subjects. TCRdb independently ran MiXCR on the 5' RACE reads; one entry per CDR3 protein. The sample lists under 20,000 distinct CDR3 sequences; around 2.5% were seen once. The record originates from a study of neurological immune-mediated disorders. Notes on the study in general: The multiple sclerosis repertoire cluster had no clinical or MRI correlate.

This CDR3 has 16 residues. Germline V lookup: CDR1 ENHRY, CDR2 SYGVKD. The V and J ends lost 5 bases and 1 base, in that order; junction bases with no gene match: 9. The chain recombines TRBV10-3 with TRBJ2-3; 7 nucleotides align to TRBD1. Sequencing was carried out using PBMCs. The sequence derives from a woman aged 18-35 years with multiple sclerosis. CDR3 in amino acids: CAISFSTGWGTDTQYF. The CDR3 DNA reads TGTGCCATCAGTTTTTCGACAGGGTGGGGCACAGATACGCAGTATTTT.